These 30 T cell receptor beta chains were all obtained from the same sample, sequenced in a study of T cell responses to AZD1222 COVID-19 vaccine. Only in-frame clones appear in the TCRdb table, and some are missing; sequencing was by immunoSEQ multiplex PCR. The table lists approximately 120,000 clones, 91% of them singletons, with 4% to 5% in the top ten. The input for sequencing was peripheral blood, taken on day 0 of AZD1222 vaccination. The receptors come from an adult in good health.

J is TRBJ1-5 and V is TRBV6-4; 8 bases map to TRBD1. The CDR3 is 16 amino acids. The junction had 10 bases not matched to a gene; V was cut back by 6 bases and J by 3 bases. The germline gives CDR1 MRHNA, CDR2 SNTAGT. The CDR3 coding sequence is TGTGCCAGCAGAGACGGACAGGGTCGAATCAATCAGCCCCAGCATTTT. As protein: CASRDGQGRINQPQHF.

The chain carries TRBV5-1 and TRBJ1-2; no clear D. The ends were cut back, 5 bases at V and 2 bases at J, with 16 bases in the middle. The CDR3 contains 15 residues. Looked up from germline, CDR1 is SGHRS and CDR2 is YFSETQ. DNA of the CDR3: TGCGCCAGCAGGATGAGGGCGGAGGGCAACTATGGCTACACCTTC. It translates to CASRMRAEGNYGYTF.

The rearrangement links TRBV7-9 to TRBJ1-4; unclear D gene. V lost 2 bases to trimming and J lost 4 bases, with 8 bases between them. The CDR3 has 14 residues. Germline assignment: CDR1 SEHNR and CDR2 FQNEAQ (reference sequence). The CDR3 DNA reads as TGTGCCAGCAGCTTACCCACGTTTAATGAAAAACTGTTTTTT. Its protein is CASSLPTFNEKLFF. Using reference TRBV7-9 and TRBJ1-4 for the parts outside the CDR3, the full variable domain is DTGVSQNPRHKITKRGQNVTFRCDPISEHNRLYWYRQTLGQGPEFLTYFQNEAQLEKSRLLSDRFSAERPKGSFSTLEIQRTEQGDSAMYLCASSLPTFNEKLFFGSGTQLSVL.

The chain joins TRBV7-3 to TRBJ1-2; 8 bases fit TRBD1. The CDR3 runs to 13 residues. Per the germline V gene, CDR1 is SGHTA and CDR2 is FQGTGA. The junction had 2 bases not matched to a gene; V was cut back by 5 bases and J by 3 bases. CDR3 region: CASSLTGDYGYTF. CDR3 bases: TGTGCCAGCAGCCTGACAGGGGACTATGGCTACACCTTC.

The chain is built from TRBV7-2 and TRBJ2-3, with D possibly matching TRBD2 (7 bases). The CDR3 has 12 amino acids. Per the germline V gene, CDR1 is SGHTA and CDR2 is FQGNSA. The germline V and J ends were trimmed by 10 bases and 6 bases, with 14 bases remaining between them. CDR3 amino acids: CATGGPGDTQYF. The CDR3 DNA reads TGTGCCACGGGGGGCCCGGGGGATACGCAGTATTTT.

This clone was seen once. The chain is built from TRBV6-6 and TRBJ2-7; 9 positions agree with TRBD1. Germline values: CDR1 MNHNY, CDR2 SVGAGI (reference sequence). The length of the CDR3 is 16 residues. Trimming took 4 bases from V and 0 from J; bases not matched to a gene: 7. The CDR3 DNA follows: TGTGCCAGCAGTTCCATCGACAGGGGGAGCTCCTACGAGCAGTACTTC. Translating gives CASSSIDRGSSYEQYF.

The rearrangement uses TRBV6-1 and TRBJ2-1; 10 bases line up with TRBD2. CDR3 length: 17 amino acids. CDR1 is MNHNS, CDR2 SASEGT, per germline. Losses at the gene ends were 6 bases for V and 0 bases for J; bases not matched to a gene: 8. DNA of the CDR3: TGTGCCAGCAGGGAAACTAGCGGGGACCCCTCCTACAATGAGCAGTTCTTC. As protein: CASRETSGDPSYNEQFF.

This chain connects TRBV2 to TRBJ2-1; 8 bases are shared with TRBD2. CDR3 length equals 15 residues. Unmatched junction bases numbered 9, after V lost 5 bases and J lost 6 bases. CDR1 and CDR2 (germline): SNHLY, FYNNEI. The CDR3 DNA follows: TGTGCCAGCAGTACCCAAGGGCTAGCGGGCAATGAGCAGTTCTTC. Amino acid sequence: CASSTQGLAGNEQFF. The full variable domain, its missing parts supplied by reference TRBV2 and TRBJ2-1, is EPEVTQTPSHQVTQMGQEVILRCVPISNHLYFYWYRQILGQKVEFLVSFYNNEISEKSEIFDDQFSVERPDGSNFTLKIRSTKLEDSAMYFCASSTQGLAGNEQFFGPGTRLTVL.

As concerns this clone: At one end, the junction sequence differs from germline, possibly due to a read error. The CDR3 coding sequence is TGTGCTAGCAGCCCTTCGCGGGCTGGGGAGACCCAGTACTTC. Its protein product is CASSPSRAGETQYF. The chain employs TRBV7-7 and TRBJ2-5; D might be TRBD2 (5 bases). The length of the CDR3 is 14 residues. Germline assignment: CDR1 SSHAT and CDR2 FNYEAQ (reference sequence).

The chain combines TRBV4-1 with TRBJ2-1; TRBD1 matches 8 bases. The CDR3 runs to 16 residues. After removal of 0 bases from V and 6 bases from J, the junction contained 7 bases not matched to a gene. CDR1 is MGHRA, CDR2 YSYEKL, per germline. Here the CDR3 reads CASSQDPPTGGNEQFF. For the CDR3, the DNA is TGCGCCAGCAGCCAAGATCCCCCTACAGGGGGCAATGAGCAGTTCTTC.

This chain connects TRBV5-1 to TRBJ1-1; D gene unclear. This CDR3 has 14 residues. Trimming took off 1 base at V and 4 bases at J, with 11 bases between the two ends. The V gene's germline CDR1 is SGHRS and CDR2 YFSETQ. The DNA of the CDR3 is TGCGCCAGCAGCTTGTCGGCATTGGGCACTGAAGCTTTCTTT. Encoded protein: CASSLSALGTEAFF.

The chain has TRBV5-6 and TRBJ2-3, with D perhaps being TRBD1 or TRBD2 (5 bases each). Trimming left V 0 bases short and J 5 bases short, with 16 bases between. The length of the CDR3 is 16 residues. Germline CDR1 is SGHDT and CDR2 is YYEEEE. Here the CDR3 reads CASSLATGPGIDTQYF. Written as DNA, the CDR3 is TGTGCCAGCAGCTTGGCCACGGGGCCGGGGATAGATACGCAGTATTTT.

The gene calls are TRBV15 and TRBJ1-1; D perhaps matches TRBD1 (5 bases). Trimming removed 0 bases from V and 0 bases from J, with 20 bases in between. Germline lookup yields CDR1 LNHNV and CDR2 YYDKDF (reference sequence). The CDR3 is 19 amino acids. The CDR3 DNA follows: TGTGCCACCAGCAGAGATCTAGGGGCCGCTAATCCCATGAACACTGAAGCTTTCTTT. Translation: CATSRDLGAANPMNTEAFF. Drawing the rest from reference TRBV15 and TRBJ1-1, the complete variable domain is DAMVIQNPRYQVTQFGKPVTLSCSQTLNHNVMYWYQQKSSQAPKLLFHYYDKDFNNEADTPDNFQSRRPNTSFCFLDIRSPGLGDTAMYLCATSRDLGAANPMNTEAFFGQGTRLTVV.

The chain is built from TRBV25-1 and TRBJ1-4; TRBD1 matches 9 bases. V lost 7 bases, J lost 4 bases, and 4 bases stayed unmatched. CDR1 is MGHDK, CDR2 SYGVNS, per germline. There are 14 residues in the CDR3. CDR3 amino acids: CASTTGQGNEKLFF. CDR3 in DNA: TGTGCCAGCACAACGGGACAGGGTAATGAAAAACTGTTTTTT.

As DNA, the CDR3 is TGTGCCAGCAGTTTACGGGAGGGACAGCCCCAGCATTTT. Amino acid sequence: CASSLREGQPQHF. The rearrangement uses TRBV27 and TRBJ1-5; D remains ambiguous. CDR1 is MNHEY and CDR2 is SMNVEV in the germline V gene (reference sequence). V was trimmed by 2 bases and J by 7 bases, leaving 9 bases between them. The CDR3 covers 13 residues.

J is TRBJ1-2 and V is TRBV30; D gene unclear. The CDR3 is 13 amino acids. Trimming cost V 2 bases and J 8 bases, with 15 bases left between them. Germline values: CDR1 GTSNPN, CDR2 SVGIG (reference sequence). The CDR3 bases are TGTGCCTGGAGTCAACAGACATTGAGCGGCTACACCTTC. Protein product: CAWSQQTLSGYTF.

V usage is TRBV19 and J usage is TRBJ1-6; no reliable D call. The CDR3 spans 13 residues. Trimming removed 2 bases at V and 4 bases at J, with 3 bases between. CDR1 is LNHDA and CDR2 is SQIVND in the germline V gene (reference sequence). The DNA of the CDR3 is TGTGCCAGTAGTATACAATATAATTCACCCCTCCACTTT. The encoded protein is CASSIQYNSPLHF.

This clone was seen just once. This chain links TRBV6-5 with TRBJ1-1; D is ambiguous. Germline V gene data show CDR1 as MNHEY and CDR2 as SVGAGI. The CDR3 is made up of 16 amino acids. The V end lost 4 bases, the J end lost 0 bases, and 15 bases lay between the germline ends. CDR3 sequence: CASSWAEGLMNTEAFF. In DNA form, the CDR3 reads TGTGCCAGCAGTTGGGCCGAGGGTCTGATGAACACTGAAGCTTTCTTT.

The rearrangement uses TRBV2 and TRBJ1-4; the D is unclear. CDR1 is SNHLY, CDR2 FYNNEI, per germline. With 7 bases removed from V and 5 bases from J, the gap between germline ends came to 11 bases. The CDR3 consists of 13 residues. The CDR3 loop is CASNKGRNEKLFF. CDR3 sequence (DNA): TGTGCCAGCAACAAAGGACGGAATGAAAAACTGTTTTTT.

The genes are TRBV2 and TRBJ1-6; D might be TRBD1 (6 bases). CDR1 SNHLY and CDR2 FYNNEI come from the germline V gene. This CDR3 has 16 amino acids. Trimming took off 8 bases at V and 5 bases at J, with 19 bases between the two ends. The CDR3 spells CASPEGGGLNNSPLHF. As DNA, the CDR3 is TGTGCCAGCCCCGAGGGGGGGGGCCTCAATAATTCACCCCTCCACTTT.

This chain links TRBV9 with TRBJ2-1; a possible D gene is TRBD2 (7 bases). Germline CDR1 and CDR2: SGDLS and YYNGEE. The CDR3 runs 17 residues. V lost 0 bases and J lost 0, with 13 bases in between. The CDR3: CASSVATRGGSYNEQFF. The CDR3 coding sequence is TGTGCCAGCAGCGTAGCTACTAGGGGGGGCTCCTACAATGAGCAGTTCTTC.

The chain carries TRBV27 and TRBJ2-1, with 12 bases identical to TRBD1. Trimming took 4 bases from V and 2 from J; bases not matched to a gene: 6. Germline assignment: CDR1 MNHEY and CDR2 SMNVEV (reference sequence). CDR3 length equals 17 residues. CDR3 sequence reads: CASSSPGQGATYNEQFF. The CDR3, as DNA: TGTGCCAGCAGTTCCCCGGGACAGGGGGCGACCTACAATGAGCAGTTCTTC.

V gene TRBV24-1 combines with J gene TRBJ1-1; D unclear. The ends were cut back, 3 bases at V and 5 bases at J, with 12 bases in the middle. This CDR3 has 14 residues. CDR1 KGHDR and CDR2 SFDVKD come from the germline V gene. Here the CDR3 reads CATSDPRPGTEAFF. The CDR3 coding sequence is TGTGCCACCAGTGATCCGAGGCCGGGGACTGAAGCTTTCTTT.

The gene calls are TRBV3-1 (or the pseudogene TRBV3-2) and TRBJ1-5, with a possible D match to TRBD1 (6 bases). V gave up 0 bases and J gave up 7 bases, with 13 bases separating them. The CDR3 consists of 15 residues. Germline V gives CDR1 LGHDT, CDR2 YNNKEL (reference sequence). DNA for the CDR3: TGTGCCAGCAGCCAAGACGGCAGGGGAGGGCAGCCCCAGCATTTT. Protein product: CASSQDGRGGQPQHF.

The V call is TRBV7-9, the J call TRBJ2-7, with D unresolved. CDR1 and CDR2 (germline): SEHNR, FQNEAQ (reference sequence). Trimming removed 3 bases at V and 4 bases at J, with 7 bases between. The CDR3 consists of 12 residues. The CDR3: CASSFLTYEQYF. CDR3 nucleotide sequence: TGTGCCAGCAGCTTTCTTACTTACGAGCAGTACTTC. Looking up the rest from reference TRBV7-9 and TRBJ2-7 gives the full variable domain: DTGVSQNPRHKITKRGQNVTFRCDPISEHNRLYWYRQTLGQGPEFLTYFQNEAQLEKSRLLSDRFSAERPKGSFSTLEIQRTEQGDSAMYLCASSFLTYEQYFGPGTRLTVT.

V gene TRBV19 combines with J gene TRBJ1-4; the D is unclear. The germline gives CDR1 LNHDA, CDR2 SQIVND (reference sequence). V lost 2 bases to trimming and J lost 7 bases, with 8 bases between them. This CDR3 comprises 13 residues. This chain's CDR3 is CASSIIRGEKLFF. CDR3 coding DNA: TGTGCCAGTAGTATAATCCGCGGTGAAAAACTGTTTTTT.

This clone was detected once. Here the CDR3 reads CASIQTRGGITEAFF. The CDR3 bases are TGTGCCAGCATTCAAACCAGGGGAGGGATCACTGAAGCTTTCTTT. This chain connects TRBV6-5 to TRBJ1-1; D is perhaps TRBD1 (6 bases). The CDR3 has 15 amino acids. Germline V gene sequence: CDR1 MNHEY, CDR2 SVGAGI. Trimming shortened V by 7 bases and J by 4 bases, and 19 bases separated the two germline ends.

CDR3 sequence: CASSPSTSGVYNEQFF. CDR3 DNA sequence: TGTGCCAGCAGCCCGTCGACTAGCGGTGTGTACAATGAGCAGTTCTTC. The chain is built from TRBV7-9 and TRBJ2-1; TRBD2 matches 9 bases. Germline lookup yields CDR1 SEHNR and CDR2 FQNEAQ (reference sequence). With 5 bases clipped from V and 4 bases from J, the junction kept 9 bases outside the gene matches. This CDR3 comprises 16 residues.

The gene calls are TRBV30 and TRBJ1-2, with no clear D. CDR3 length: 17 residues. Between the trimmed V and J ends, which lost 1 base and 3 bases, there was a span of 21 bases. CDR1 is GTSNPN, CDR2 SVGIG, per germline (reference sequence). The DNA of the CDR3 is TGTGCCTGGAGTGGGTTACAGAGCGGAAAGACGGACTATGGCTACACCTTC. It is translated as CAWSGLQSGKTDYGYTF.

This clone was seen only once. The chain is built from TRBV5-6 and TRBJ2-3, with D possibly being TRBD1 (6 bases). The CDR3 has 16 amino acids. Germline V gives CDR1 SGHDT, CDR2 YYEEEE. The ends were cut back, 4 bases at V and 2 bases at J, with 17 bases in the middle. Here the CDR3 DNA reads TGTGCCAGCAGCCGAGGACAGACCGATCACACAGATACGCAGTATTTT. This translates into CASSRGQTDHTDTQYF.